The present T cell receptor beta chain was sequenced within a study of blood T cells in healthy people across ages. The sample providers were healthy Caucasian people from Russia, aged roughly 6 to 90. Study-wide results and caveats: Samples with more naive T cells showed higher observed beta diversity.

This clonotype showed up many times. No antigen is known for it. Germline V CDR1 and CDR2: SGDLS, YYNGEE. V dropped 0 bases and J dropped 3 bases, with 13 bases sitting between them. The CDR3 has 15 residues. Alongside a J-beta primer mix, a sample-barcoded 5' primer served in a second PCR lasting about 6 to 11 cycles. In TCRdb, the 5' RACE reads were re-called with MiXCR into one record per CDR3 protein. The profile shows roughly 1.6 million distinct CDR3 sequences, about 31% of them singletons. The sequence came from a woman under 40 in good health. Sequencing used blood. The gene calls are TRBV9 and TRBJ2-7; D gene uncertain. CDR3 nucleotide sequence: TGTGCCAGCAGCGTAGCCTTAGGGCTAAACTACGAGCAGTACTTC. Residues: CASSVALGLNYEQYF.